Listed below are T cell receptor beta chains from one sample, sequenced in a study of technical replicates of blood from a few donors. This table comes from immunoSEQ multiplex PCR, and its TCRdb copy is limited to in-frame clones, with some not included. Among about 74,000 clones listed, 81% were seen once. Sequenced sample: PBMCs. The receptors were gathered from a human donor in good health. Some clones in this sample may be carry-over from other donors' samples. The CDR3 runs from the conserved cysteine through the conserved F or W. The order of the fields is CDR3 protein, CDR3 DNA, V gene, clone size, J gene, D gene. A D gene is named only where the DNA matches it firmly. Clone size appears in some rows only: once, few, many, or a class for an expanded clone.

CDR3: CASSLRGSNSPLHF
DNA: TGTGCCAGCAGCTTACGGGGTTCCAATTCACCCCTCCACTTT
V: TRBV7-6
size: .
J: TRBJ1-6
D: .

CDR3: CAWGTGTAIYEQYF
DNA: TGTGCCTGGGGAACCGGGACAGCGATCTACGAGCAGTACTTC
V: TRBV30
size: once
J: TRBJ2-7
D: TRBD1

CDR3: CASSEFSGLVNSPLHF
DNA: TGTGCCAGCAGTGAGTTTTCGGGACTGGTTAATTCACCCCTCCACTTT
V: TRBV2
size: .
J: TRBJ1-6
D: .

CDR3: CATSVRQGAGEQYF
DNA: TGTGCCACCAGCGTTCGACAGGGGGCTGGCGAGCAGTACTTC
V: TRBV15
size: .
J: TRBJ2-7
D: TRBD1

CDR3: CASTWGGSGNEQFF
DNA: TGTGCCAGCACCTGGGGAGGTTCGGGCAATGAGCAGTTCTTC
V: TRBV27
size: .
J: TRBJ2-1
D: .

CDR3: CASSLVAGGEYF
DNA: TGTGCCAGCAGCTTAGTGGCGGGAGGCGAATACTTC
V: TRBV7-9
size: few
J: TRBJ2-5
D: TRBD2

CDR3: CASSRTDTPGYTF
DNA: TGTGCCAGCAGTCGGACAGATACTCCCGGCTACACCTTC
V: TRBV4-2
size: few
J: TRBJ1-2
D: .

CDR3: CASSASQGIEQYF
DNA: TGTGCCAGCAGCGCCAGCCAGGGGATCGAGCAGTACTTC
V: TRBV7-9
size: .
J: TRBJ2-7
D: .

CDR3: CASSPRRETGELFF
DNA: TGTGCCAGCTCACCCCGACGGGAGACCGGGGAGCTGTTTTTT
V: TRBV18
size: .
J: TRBJ2-2
D: .

CDR3: CASSALARQGGNQPQHF
DNA: TGCGCCAGCAGTGCCCTAGCCCGACAGGGGGGCAATCAGCCCCAGCATTTT
V: TRBV10-1
size: .
J: TRBJ1-5
D: TRBD1

CDR3: CATRQGPNTEAFF
DNA: TGTGCCACCCGACAGGGGCCGAACACTGAAGCTTTCTTT
V: TRBV10-3
size: few
J: TRBJ1-1
D: TRBD1

CDR3: CASRQRQTNTEAFF
DNA: TGTGCCAGCAGACAAAGACAGACGAACACTGAAGCTTTCTTT
V: TRBV2
size: .
J: TRBJ1-1
D: .

CDR3: CASTLRNSPLHF
DNA: TGTGCCAGCACCCTACGCAATTCACCCCTCCACTTT
V: TRBV6-6
size: few
J: TRBJ1-6
D: .

CDR3: CASSLNSGSLDTQYF
DNA: TGTGCCAGCAGCTTAAATAGCGGGTCCCTGGATACGCAGTATTTT
V: TRBV7-3
size: .
J: TRBJ2-3
D: TRBD2

CDR3: CASSAEGGRAHGYTF
DNA: TGTGCCAGCAGTGCTGAAGGGGGCAGGGCACATGGCTACACCTTC
V: TRBV6-1
size: .
J: TRBJ1-2
D: TRBD1

CDR3: CASSLGFNTEAFF
DNA: TGTGCCAGCAGCCTCGGGTTTAACACTGAAGCTTTCTTT
V: TRBV7-8
size: few
J: TRBJ1-1
D: .